A single sample gave rise to the 6 T cell receptor beta chains below, sequenced in a study of T cells expressing NK-cell markers. TCRdb reprocessed the 5' RACE reads, with one entry per CDR3 protein and no DNA. The sample includes 200,000 to 300,000 distinct CDR3 sequences. Sequencing was carried out using blood T cells: a sorted CD56 or NKG2C T cell subset, CD4+ or CD8+ T cells, or bulk PBMC T cells (not recorded which). Receptors were obtained from a man younger than 35 in good health.

The chain is built from TRBV15 and TRBJ1-1; no DNA is available, so the TRBD1 call from TCRdb remains unchecked. This CDR3 spans 16 amino acids. Germline assignment: CDR1 LNHNV and CDR2 YYDKDF (reference sequence). CDR3 loop: CATSRPQTGRNTEAFF.

V gene TRBV12-3 or TRBV12-4 combines with J gene TRBJ2-1; TCRdb's D call, TRBD2, is unchecked because there is no DNA. The CDR3 is made up of 16 amino acids. The CDR3 loop reads CASSQPGTSGTNEQFF.

The chain combines TRBV29-1 with TRBJ2-7; TCRdb calls TRBD1, which cannot be checked without DNA. This CDR3 has 13 residues. Germline CDR1 reads SQVTM; CDR2 reads ANQGSEA. The CDR3 here is CSVVPTGSYEQYF.

The chain uses TRBV20-1 and TRBJ2-1; TCRdb lists TRBD2, though no DNA is available to test this call. The CDR3 has 16 residues. Germline V CDR1 and CDR2: DFQATT, SNEGSKA (reference sequence). CDR3 region: CSARERLGAGEREQFF.

J is TRBJ1-4 and V is TRBV2. The CDR3 extends over 14 amino acids. Germline loops: CDR1 SNHLY, CDR2 FYNNEI. CDR3 amino acids: CASSEARNNEKLFF.

The chain employs TRBV7-6 and TRBJ2-5; without DNA, the TCRdb call of TRBD2 cannot be checked. Germline lookup yields CDR1 SGHVS and CDR2 FNYEAQ. This CDR3 has 19 residues. CDR3: CASSLAGRGRILRGETQYF.